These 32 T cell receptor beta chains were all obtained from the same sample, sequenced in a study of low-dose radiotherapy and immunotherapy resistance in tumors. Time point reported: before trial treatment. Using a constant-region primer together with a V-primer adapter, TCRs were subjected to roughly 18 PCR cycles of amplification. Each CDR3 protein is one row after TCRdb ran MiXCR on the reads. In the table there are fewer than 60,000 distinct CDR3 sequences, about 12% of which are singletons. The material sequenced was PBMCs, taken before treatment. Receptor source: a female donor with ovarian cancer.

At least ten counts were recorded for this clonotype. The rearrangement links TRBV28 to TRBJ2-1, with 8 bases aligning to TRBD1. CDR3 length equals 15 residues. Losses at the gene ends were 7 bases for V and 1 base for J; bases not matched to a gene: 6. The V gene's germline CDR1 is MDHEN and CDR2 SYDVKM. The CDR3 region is CASTEDRGSYNEQFF. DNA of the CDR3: TGTGCCAGCACCGAAGACAGGGGTTCCTACAATGAGCAGTTCTTC.

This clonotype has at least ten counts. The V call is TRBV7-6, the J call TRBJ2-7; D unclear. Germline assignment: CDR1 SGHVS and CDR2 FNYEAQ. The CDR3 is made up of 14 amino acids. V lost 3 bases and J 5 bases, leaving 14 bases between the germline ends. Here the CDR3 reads CASSFGQIYDEQYF. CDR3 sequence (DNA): TGTGCCAGCAGCTTCGGGCAGATCTACGACGAGCAGTACTTC.

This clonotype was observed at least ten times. This CDR3 is CSASGGLGNQPQHF. CDR3 DNA: TGCAGTGCTTCCGGGGGCTTGGGCAATCAGCCCCAGCATTTT. The chain links TRBV20-1 to TRBJ1-5; D may be TRBD1 (6 bases). V was shortened by 5 bases and J by 2 bases, with 13 bases between the two germline ends. CDR3 length: 14 residues. Per germline, CDR1 DFQATT and CDR2 SNEGSKA (reference sequence).

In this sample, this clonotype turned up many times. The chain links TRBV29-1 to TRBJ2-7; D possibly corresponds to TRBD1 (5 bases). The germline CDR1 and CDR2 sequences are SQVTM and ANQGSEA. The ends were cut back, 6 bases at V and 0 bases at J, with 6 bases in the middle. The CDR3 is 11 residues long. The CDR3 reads CSVRDSYEQYF. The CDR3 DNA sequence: TGCAGCGTCAGGGACTCCTACGAGCAGTACTTC.

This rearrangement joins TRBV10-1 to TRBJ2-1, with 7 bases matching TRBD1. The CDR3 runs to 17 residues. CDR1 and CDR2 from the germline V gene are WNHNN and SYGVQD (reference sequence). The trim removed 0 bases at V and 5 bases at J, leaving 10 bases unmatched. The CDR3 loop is CASSESISPGQHNEQFF. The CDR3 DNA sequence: TGCGCCAGCAGTGAGTCGATATCCCCGGGACAGCACAATGAGCAGTTCTTC.

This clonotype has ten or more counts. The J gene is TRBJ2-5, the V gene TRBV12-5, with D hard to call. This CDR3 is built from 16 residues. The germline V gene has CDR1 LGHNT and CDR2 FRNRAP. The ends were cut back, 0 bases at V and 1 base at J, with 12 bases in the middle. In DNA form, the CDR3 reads TGTGCTAGTGGTTTGGTATTACCGACGGTCCAAGAGACCCAGTACTTC. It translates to CASGLVLPTVQETQYF.

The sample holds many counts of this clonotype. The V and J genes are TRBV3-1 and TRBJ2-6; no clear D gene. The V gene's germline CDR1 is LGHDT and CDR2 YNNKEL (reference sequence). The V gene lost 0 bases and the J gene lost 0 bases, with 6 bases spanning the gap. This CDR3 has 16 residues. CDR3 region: CASSQDRTSGANVLTF. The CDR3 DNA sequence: TGTGCCAGCAGCCAAGATAGGACCTCTGGGGCCAACGTCCTGACTTTC. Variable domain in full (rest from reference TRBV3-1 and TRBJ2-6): DTAVSQTPKYLVTQMGNDKSIKCEQNLGHDTMYWYKQDSKKFLKIMFSYNNKELIINETVPNRFSPKSPDKAHLNLHINSLELGDSAVYFCASSQDRTSGANVLTFGAGSRLTVL.

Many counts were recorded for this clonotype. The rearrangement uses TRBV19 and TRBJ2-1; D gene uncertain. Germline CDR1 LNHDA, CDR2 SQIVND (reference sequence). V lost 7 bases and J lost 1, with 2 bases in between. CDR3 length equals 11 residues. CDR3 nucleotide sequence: TGTGCCAGTAAATCCTACAATGAGCAGTTCTTC. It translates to CASKSYNEQFF.

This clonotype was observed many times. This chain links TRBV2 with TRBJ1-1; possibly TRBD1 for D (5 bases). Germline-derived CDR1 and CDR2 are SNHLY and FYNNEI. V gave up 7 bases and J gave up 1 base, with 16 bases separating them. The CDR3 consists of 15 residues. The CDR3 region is CASKGKDGGNTEAFF. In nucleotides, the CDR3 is TGTGCCAGCAAGGGGAAGGACGGCGGGAACACTGAAGCTTTCTTT.

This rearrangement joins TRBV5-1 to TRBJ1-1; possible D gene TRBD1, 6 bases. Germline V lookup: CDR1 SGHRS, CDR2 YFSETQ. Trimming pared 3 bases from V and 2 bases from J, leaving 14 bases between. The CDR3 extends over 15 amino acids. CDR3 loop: CASSSQGSINTEAFF. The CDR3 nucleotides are TGCGCCAGCAGCTCACAGGGTTCTATTAACACTGAAGCTTTCTTT.

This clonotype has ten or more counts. CDR3: CASSSGQMNTGELFF. CDR3 sequence (DNA): TGTGCCAGCAGTTCGGGACAGATGAACACCGGGGAGCTGTTTTTT. The gene calls are TRBV6-6 and TRBJ2-2, with TRBD1 matching over 7 bases. The CDR3 is made up of 15 amino acids. Trimming took 4 bases from V and 1 from J; bases not matched to a gene: 3. In germline, CDR1 is MNHNY, CDR2 SVGAGI (reference sequence).

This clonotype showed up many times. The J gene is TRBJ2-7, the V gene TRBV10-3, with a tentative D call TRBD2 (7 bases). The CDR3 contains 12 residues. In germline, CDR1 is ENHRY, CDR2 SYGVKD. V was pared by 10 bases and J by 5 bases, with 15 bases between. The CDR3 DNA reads TGTGCCACCGGGGGGAGGGGGGACGAGCAGTACTTC. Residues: CATGGRGDEQYF.

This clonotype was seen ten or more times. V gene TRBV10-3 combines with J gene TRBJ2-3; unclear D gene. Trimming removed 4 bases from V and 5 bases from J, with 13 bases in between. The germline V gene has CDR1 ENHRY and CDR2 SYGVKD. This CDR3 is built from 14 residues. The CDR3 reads CAISASGLGDTQYF. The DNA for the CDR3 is TGTGCCATCAGTGCCTCAGGATTGGGAGATACGCAGTATTTT.

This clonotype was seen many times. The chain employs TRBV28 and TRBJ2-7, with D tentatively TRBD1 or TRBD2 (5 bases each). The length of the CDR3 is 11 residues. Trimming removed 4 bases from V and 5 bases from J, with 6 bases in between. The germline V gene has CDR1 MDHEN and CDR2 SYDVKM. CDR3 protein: CASSWDHEQYF. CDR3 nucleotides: TGTGCCAGCAGTTGGGACCACGAGCAGTACTTC.

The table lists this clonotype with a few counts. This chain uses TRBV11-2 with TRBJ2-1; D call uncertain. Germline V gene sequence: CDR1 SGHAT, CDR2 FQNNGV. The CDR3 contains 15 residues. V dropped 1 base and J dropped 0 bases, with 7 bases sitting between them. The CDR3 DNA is TGTGCCAGCAGCTTAGGTCCCTACTCCTACAATGAGCAGTTCTTC. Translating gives CASSLGPYSYNEQFF. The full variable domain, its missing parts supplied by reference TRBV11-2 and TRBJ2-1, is EAGVAQSPRYKIIEKRQSVAFWCNPISGHATLYWYQQILGQGPKLLIQFQNNGVVDDSQLPKDRFSAERLKGVDSTLKIQPAKLEDSAVYLCASSLGPYSYNEQFFGPGTRLTVL.

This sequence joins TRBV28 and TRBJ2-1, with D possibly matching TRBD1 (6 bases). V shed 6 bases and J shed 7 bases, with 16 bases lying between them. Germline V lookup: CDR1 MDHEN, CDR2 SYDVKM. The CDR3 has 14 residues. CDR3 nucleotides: TGTGCCAGCAGCCTAGTGGGGGCGCGTAATGAGCAGTTCTTC. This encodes CASSLVGARNEQFF.

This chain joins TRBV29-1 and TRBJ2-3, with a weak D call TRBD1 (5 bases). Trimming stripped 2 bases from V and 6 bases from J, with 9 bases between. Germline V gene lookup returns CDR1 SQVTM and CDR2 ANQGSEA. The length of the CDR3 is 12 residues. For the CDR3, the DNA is TGCAGCGTTGAACAGGGTGTGGATACGCAGTATTTT. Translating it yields CSVEQGVDTQYF.

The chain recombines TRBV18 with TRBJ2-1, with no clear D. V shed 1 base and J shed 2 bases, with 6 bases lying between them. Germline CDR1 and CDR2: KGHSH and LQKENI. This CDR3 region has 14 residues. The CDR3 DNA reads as TGTGCCAGCTCACCACAGGATACCTACAATGAGCAGTTCTTC. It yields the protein CASSPQDTYNEQFF. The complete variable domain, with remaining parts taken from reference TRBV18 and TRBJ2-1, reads NAGVMQNPRHLVRRRGQEARLRCSPMKGHSHVYWYRQLPEEGLKFMVYLQKENIIDESGMPKERFSAEFPKEGPSILRIQQVVRGDSAAYFCASSPQDTYNEQFFGPGTRLTVL.

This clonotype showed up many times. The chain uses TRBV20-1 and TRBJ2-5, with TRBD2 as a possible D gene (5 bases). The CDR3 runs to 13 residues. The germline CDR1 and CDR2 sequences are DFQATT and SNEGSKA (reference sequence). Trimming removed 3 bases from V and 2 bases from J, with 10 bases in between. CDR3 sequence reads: CSASAGWQETQYF. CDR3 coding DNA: TGCAGTGCTAGTGCGGGTTGGCAAGAGACCCAGTACTTC.

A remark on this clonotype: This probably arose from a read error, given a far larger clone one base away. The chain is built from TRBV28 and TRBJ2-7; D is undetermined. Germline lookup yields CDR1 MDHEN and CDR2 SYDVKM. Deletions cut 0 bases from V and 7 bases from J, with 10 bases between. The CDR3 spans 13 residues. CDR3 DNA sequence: TGTGCCAGCAGTTTATGGGGGTACAATGAGCAGTACTTC. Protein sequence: CASSLWGYNEQYF.

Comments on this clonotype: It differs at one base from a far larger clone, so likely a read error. The CDR3 DNA follows: TGTGCCAGCAGCTGGGTACGGAACAATGAGCAGTACTTC. Translation gives CASSWVRNNEQYF. The chain links TRBV28 to TRBJ2-7, with D hard to call. This CDR3 has 13 amino acids. V was trimmed by 6 bases and J by 7 bases, leaving 16 bases between them. Germline CDR1 is MDHEN and CDR2 is SYDVKM.

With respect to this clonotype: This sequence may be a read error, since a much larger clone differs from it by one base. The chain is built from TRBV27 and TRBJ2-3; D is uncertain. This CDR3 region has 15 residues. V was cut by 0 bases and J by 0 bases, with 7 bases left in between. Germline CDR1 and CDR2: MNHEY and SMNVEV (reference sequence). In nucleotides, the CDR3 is TGTGCCAGCAGTTTATCGAGTCGGAGCACAGATACGCAGTATTTT. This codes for CASSLSSRSTDTQYF.

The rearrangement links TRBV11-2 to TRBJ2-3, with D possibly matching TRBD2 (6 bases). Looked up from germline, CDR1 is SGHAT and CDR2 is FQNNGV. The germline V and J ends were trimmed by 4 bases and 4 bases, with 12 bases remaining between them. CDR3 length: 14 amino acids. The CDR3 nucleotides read TGTGCCAGCAGCTATGGGGGGAACGCAGATACGCAGTATTTT. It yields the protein CASSYGGNADTQYF.

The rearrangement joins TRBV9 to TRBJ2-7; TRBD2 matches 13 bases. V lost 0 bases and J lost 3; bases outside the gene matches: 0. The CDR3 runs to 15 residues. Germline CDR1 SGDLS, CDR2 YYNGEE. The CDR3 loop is CASSVGTSGSYEQYF. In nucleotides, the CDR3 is TGTGCCAGCAGCGTAGGGACTAGCGGGAGCTACGAGCAGTACTTC.

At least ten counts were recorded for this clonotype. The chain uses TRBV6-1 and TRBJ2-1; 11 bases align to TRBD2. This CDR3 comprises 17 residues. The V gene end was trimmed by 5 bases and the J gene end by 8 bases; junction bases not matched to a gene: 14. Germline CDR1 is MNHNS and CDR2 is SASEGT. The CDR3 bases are TGTGCCAGCAGTTGGGTGCGACTAGCGGGAAGGAGAGATGAGCAGTTCTTC. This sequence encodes CASSWVRLAGRRDEQFF.

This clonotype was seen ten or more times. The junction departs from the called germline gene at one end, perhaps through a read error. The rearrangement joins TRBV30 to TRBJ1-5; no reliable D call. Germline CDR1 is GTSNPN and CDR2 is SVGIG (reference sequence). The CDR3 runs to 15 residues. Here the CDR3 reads CAWSVSSSPNQSQHF. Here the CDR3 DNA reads TGTGCCTGGAGTGTAAGTTCAAGTCCCAATCAGTCCCAGCATTTT.

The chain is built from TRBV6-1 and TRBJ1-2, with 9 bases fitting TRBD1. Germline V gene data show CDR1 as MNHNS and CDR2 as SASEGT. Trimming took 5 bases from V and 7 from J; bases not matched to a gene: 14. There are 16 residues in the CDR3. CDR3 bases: TGTGCCAGCAGTCCTTTAGCGGGACAGGGAAGCGGTGGCTACACCTTC. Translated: CASSPLAGQGSGGYTF.

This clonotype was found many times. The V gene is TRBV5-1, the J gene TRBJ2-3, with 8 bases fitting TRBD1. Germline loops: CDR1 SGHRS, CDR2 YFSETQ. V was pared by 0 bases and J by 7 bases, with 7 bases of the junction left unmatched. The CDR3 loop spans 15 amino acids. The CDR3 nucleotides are TGCGCCAGCAGCTTGGCAGGGGGCCTCCCGAATACGCAGTATTTT. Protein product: CASSLAGGLPNTQYF.

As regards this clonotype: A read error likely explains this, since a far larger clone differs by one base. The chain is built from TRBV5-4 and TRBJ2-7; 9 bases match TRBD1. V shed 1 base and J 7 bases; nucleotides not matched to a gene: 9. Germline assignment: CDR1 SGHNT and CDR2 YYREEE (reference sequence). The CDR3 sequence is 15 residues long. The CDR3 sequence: CASSLTGGSYNEQYF. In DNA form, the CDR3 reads TGTGCCAGCAGCTTGACAGGGGGCTCCTACAATGAGCAGTACTTC.

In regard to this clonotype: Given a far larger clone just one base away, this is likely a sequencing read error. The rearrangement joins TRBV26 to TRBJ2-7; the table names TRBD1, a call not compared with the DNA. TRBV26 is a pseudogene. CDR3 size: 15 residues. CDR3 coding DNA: TGTGCCAGCAGTTCCCCGACAGGGAAGGGTGAAGAGCAGTACTTC. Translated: CASSSPTGKGEEQYF.

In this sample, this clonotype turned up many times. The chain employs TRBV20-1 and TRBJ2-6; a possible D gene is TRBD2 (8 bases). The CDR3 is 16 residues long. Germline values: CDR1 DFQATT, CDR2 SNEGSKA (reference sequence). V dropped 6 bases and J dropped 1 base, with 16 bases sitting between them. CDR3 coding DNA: TGCAGTGCCCCGGGAGGGGGCCTATCTGGGGCCAACGTCCTGACTTTC. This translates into CSAPGGGLSGANVLTF.

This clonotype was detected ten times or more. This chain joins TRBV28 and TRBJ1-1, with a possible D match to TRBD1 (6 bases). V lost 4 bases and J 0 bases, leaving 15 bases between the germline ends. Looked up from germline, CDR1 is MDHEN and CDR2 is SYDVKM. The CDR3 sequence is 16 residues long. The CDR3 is CASSSGGGGMNTEAFF. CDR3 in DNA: TGTGCCAGCAGTTCGGGGGGAGGGGGAATGAACACTGAAGCTTTCTTT.